The following is a T cell receptor (beta chain) sequence with its context. Its antigen is as yet unknown. The record originates from a study of cytomegalovirus exposure and HLA in healthy donors. Study conclusions and caveats: The authors excluded some V segments, including TRBV6-2 and TRBV6-3, as indistinguishable. Apparent HLA restriction characterized most CMV-associated TCR beta chains in a later analysis.

Primers: 60 Vbeta forward and 13 Jbeta reverse. Data came from immunoSEQ multiplex PCR; TCRdb stores just in-frame clones and leaves some out. The sample lists 90,000 to 95,000 clones; around 80% were seen once. This CDR3 has 16 amino acids. CDR1 and CDR2 (germline): MNHEY, SMNVEV (reference sequence). V lost 5 bases, J lost 5 bases, and 10 bases stayed unmatched. The source is a male donor in good health and CMV-seropositive. Source material: PBMCs. The chain couples TRBV27 to TRBJ2-7, with 12 bases aligning to TRBD2. The CDR3 loop is CASSARLAGAINEQYF. CDR3 DNA sequence: TGTGCCAGCAGTGCCCGACTAGCGGGAGCCATCAACGAGCAGTACTTC.